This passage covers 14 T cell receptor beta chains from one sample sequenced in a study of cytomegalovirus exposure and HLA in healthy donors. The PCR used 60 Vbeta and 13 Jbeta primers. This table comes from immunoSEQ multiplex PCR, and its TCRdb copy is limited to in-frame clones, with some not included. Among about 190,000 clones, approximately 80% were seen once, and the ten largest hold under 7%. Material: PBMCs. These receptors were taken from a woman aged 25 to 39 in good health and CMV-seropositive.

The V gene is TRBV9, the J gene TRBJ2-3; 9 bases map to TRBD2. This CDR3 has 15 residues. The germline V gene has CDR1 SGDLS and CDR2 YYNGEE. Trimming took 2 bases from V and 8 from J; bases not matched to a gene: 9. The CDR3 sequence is CASSVAGGGDGTQYF. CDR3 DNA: TGTGCCAGCAGCGTCGCGGGGGGGGGCGACGGTACGCAGTATTTT.

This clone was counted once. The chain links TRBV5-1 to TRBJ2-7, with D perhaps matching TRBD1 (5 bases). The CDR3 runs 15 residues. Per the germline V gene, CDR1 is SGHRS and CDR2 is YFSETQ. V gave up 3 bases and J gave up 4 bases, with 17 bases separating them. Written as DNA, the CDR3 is TGCGCCAGCAGCTCCTTAGACAGTGGGTCTTACGAGCAGTACTTC. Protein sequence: CASSSLDSGSYEQYF. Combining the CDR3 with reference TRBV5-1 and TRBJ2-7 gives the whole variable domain KAGVTQTPRYLIKTRGQQVTLSCSPISGHRSVSWYQQTPGQGLQFLFEYFSETQRNKGNFPGRFSGRQFSNSRSEMNVSTLELGDSALYLCASSSLDSGSYEQYFGPGTRLTVT.

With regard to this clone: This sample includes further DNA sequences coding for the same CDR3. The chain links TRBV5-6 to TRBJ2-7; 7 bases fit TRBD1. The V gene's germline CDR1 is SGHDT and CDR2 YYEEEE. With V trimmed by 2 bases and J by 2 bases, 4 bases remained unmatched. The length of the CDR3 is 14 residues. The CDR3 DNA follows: TGTGCCAGCAGCTTCCGACAGGGACCCTACGAGCAGTACTTC. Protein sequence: CASSFRQGPYEQYF.

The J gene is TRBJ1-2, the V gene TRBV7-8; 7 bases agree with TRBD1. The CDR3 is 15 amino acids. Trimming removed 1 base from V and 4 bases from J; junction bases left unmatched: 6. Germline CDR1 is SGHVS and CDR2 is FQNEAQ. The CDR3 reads CASSLGGQASYGYTF. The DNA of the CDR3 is TGTGCCAGCAGCTTAGGAGGACAGGCTAGCTATGGCTACACCTTC.

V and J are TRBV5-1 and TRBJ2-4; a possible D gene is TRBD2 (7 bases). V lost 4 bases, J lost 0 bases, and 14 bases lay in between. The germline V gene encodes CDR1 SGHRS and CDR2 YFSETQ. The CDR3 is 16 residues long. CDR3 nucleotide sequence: TGCGCCAGCAGCCGGGGGGCCGACCGAGCCAAAAACATTCAGTACTTC. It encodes CASSRGADRAKNIQYF.

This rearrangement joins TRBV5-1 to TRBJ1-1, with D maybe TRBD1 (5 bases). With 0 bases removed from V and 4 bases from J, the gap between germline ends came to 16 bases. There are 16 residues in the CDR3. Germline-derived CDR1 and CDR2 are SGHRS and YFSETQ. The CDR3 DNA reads TGCGCCAGCAGCTTGGGGACCCTAAATAGGGGCACTGAAGCTTTCTTT. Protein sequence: CASSLGTLNRGTEAFF.

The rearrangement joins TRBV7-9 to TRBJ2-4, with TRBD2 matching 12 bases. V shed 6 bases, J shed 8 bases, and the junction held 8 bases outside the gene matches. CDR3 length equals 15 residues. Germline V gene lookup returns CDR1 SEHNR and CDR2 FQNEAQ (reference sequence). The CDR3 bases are TGTGCCAGCAGTTCGACTAGCGGGAGAGTGCACATTCAGTACTTC. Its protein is CASSSTSGRVHIQYF.

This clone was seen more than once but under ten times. This CDR3 reads CASSFSGRNTEAFF. In DNA, the CDR3 is TGCGCCAGCAGCTTTTCCGGGAGAAACACTGAAGCTTTCTTT. The rearrangement uses TRBV5-1 and TRBJ1-1; D gene uncertain. Germline V CDR1 and CDR2: SGHRS, YFSETQ. This CDR3 comprises 14 residues. V gave up 2 bases and J gave up 2 bases, with 10 bases separating them. Combining the CDR3 with reference TRBV5-1 and TRBJ1-1 gives the whole variable domain KAGVTQTPRYLIKTRGQQVTLSCSPISGHRSVSWYQQTPGQGLQFLFEYFSETQRNKGNFPGRFSGRQFSNSRSEMNVSTLELGDSALYLCASSFSGRNTEAFFGQGTRLTVV.

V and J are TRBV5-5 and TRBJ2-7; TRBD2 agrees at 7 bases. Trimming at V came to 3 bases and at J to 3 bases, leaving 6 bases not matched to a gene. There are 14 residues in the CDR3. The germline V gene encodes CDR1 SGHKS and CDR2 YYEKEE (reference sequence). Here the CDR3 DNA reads TGTGCCAGCAGCTGGACCGGGGACTACTACGAGCAGTACTTC. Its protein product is CASSWTGDYYEQYF.

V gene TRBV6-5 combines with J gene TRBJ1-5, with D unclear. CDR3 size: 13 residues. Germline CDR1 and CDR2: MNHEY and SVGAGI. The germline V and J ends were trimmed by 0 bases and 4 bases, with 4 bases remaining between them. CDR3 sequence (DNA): TGTGCCAGCAGTTACTCCCTGAATCAGCCCCAGCATTTT. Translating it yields CASSYSLNQPQHF.

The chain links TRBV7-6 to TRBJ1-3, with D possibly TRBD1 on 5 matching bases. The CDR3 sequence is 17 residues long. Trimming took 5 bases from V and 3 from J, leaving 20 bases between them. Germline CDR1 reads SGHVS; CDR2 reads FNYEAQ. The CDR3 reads CASSPGSGLNLGNTIYF. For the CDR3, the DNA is TGTGCCAGCAGCCCAGGGTCGGGCCTCAATCTTGGAAACACCATATATTTT.

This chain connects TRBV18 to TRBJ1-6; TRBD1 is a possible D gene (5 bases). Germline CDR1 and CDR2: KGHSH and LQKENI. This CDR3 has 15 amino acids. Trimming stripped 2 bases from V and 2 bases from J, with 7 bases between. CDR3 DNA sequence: TGTGCCAGCTCACCAGGGGGGACCTATAATTCACCCCTCCACTTT. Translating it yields CASSPGGTYNSPLHF.

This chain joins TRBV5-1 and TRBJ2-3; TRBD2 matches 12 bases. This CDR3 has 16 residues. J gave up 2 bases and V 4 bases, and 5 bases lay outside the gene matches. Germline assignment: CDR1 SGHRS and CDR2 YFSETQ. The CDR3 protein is CASSPGLAGNTDTQYF. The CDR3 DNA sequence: TGCGCCAGCAGCCCCGGACTAGCGGGAAACACAGATACGCAGTATTTT.

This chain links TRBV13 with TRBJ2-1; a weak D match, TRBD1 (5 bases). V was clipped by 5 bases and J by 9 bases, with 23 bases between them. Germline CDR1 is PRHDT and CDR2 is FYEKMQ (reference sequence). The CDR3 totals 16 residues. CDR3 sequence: CASSPRRLGSRVEQFF. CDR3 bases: TGTGCCAGCAGCCCACGTCGACTGGGTAGCAGGGTTGAGCAGTTCTTC.